The sample holds one count of the clone carrying this TCR beta chain. Its antigen is not known. Treatment reported: about 20 received Ad26.COV2.S at low or high dose, single or two shots; about 5 received placebo; per-sample allocation not given. All samples were drawn on day 63, counting from the first vaccine or placebo injection. The study used a vaccine consisting of an Ad26 vector that expressed Wuhan-strain SARS-CoV-2 spike. This table comes from immunoSEQ multiplex PCR, and its TCRdb copy is limited to in-frame clones, with some not included. The profile shows hundreds of thousands of clones, around 87% of them singletons. This entry is derived from a study of Ad26.COV2.S vaccination and SARS-CoV-2 variants. Background on the study: It was the COV1001 Ad26.COV2.S trial arm that included the donor. Study observations and caveats: Placebo recipients trailed vaccine recipients in spike-specific TCR breadth.

This CDR3 comprises 15 residues. V was cut by 4 bases and J by 3 bases, with 12 bases left in between. Germline V gene sequence: CDR1 MGHRA, CDR2 YSYEKL. The rearrangement links TRBV4-1 to TRBJ1-4; maybe TRBD1 (6 bases). Specimen: peripheral blood, collected in a trial of Ad26.COV2.S vaccine versus placebo. This receptor was obtained from a person aged 18-65 years who received the Ad26.COV2.S COVID-19 vaccine or a placebo. The CDR3 reads CASSPWGGPNEKLFF. The CDR3 DNA is TGCGCCAGCAGCCCCTGGGGGGGCCCTAATGAAAAACTGTTTTTT.